Each of the 21 T cell receptor beta chains below was sequenced from the same sample in a study of CD8 T cells in Susac syndrome. RNA was extracted with the RNeasy kit, and a quantity of about 0.45 to 1 ug was reverse transcribed using random hexamers. TCRdb passed the immunoSEQ multiplex PCR reads through MiXCR, listing each CDR3 protein once. The sample consists of about 200,000 distinct CDR3 sequences, approximately 95% of them appearing once. Sequencing was performed on CD4+ T cells from PBMCs. These receptors were taken from a human donor in good health.

The rearrangement uses TRBV24-1 and TRBJ2-2, with D maybe TRBD2 (5 bases). Trimming stripped 9 bases from V and 0 bases from J, with 13 bases between. CDR1 KGHDR and CDR2 SFDVKD come from the germline V gene. This CDR3 is 15 amino acids long. CDR3 region: CATSRTSPNTGELFF. The CDR3 DNA reads TGTGCCACCTCACGGACTTCTCCGAACACCGGGGAGCTGTTTTTT.

This rearrangement joins TRBV14 to TRBJ2-3, with unresolved D. Trimming pared 3 bases from V and 4 bases from J, leaving 11 bases between. CDR3 length: 14 amino acids. Per germline, CDR1 SGHDN and CDR2 FVKESK. CDR3 DNA: TGTGCCAGCAGCCAGCCCCCCCGCCCAGATACGCAGTATTTT. Translated, it gives CASSQPPRPDTQYF. The full variable domain, rest sourced from reference TRBV14 and TRBJ2-3, is EAGVTQFPSHSVIEKGQTVTLRCDPISGHDNLYWYRRVMGKEIKFLLHFVKESKQDESGMPNNRFLAERTGGTYSTLKVQPAELEDSGVYFCASSQPPRPDTQYFGPGTRLTVL.

V is TRBV9 and J is TRBJ2-3, with 7 positions matching TRBD2. Germline CDR1 and CDR2: SGDLS and YYNGEE. This CDR3 region has 15 residues. Trimming removed 5 bases from V and 1 base from J; junction bases left unmatched: 7. CDR3 residues: CASRAAGAGTDTQYF. In nucleotides, the CDR3 is TGTGCCAGCAGAGCCGCGGGAGCTGGCACAGATACGCAGTATTTT.

The genes are TRBV12-3 or TRBV12-4 and TRBJ2-5, with D possibly matching TRBD2 (5 bases). Trimming shortened V by 6 bases and J by 5 bases, and 13 bases separated the two germline ends. The CDR3 sequence is 13 residues long. In nucleotides, the CDR3 is TGTGCCAGCAGCTCGGGGAGCGCTGAGACCCAGTACTTC. It yields the protein CASSSGSAETQYF.

V usage is TRBV11-2 and J usage is TRBJ2-3, with 10 bases identical to TRBD2. Trimming removed 2 bases from V and 1 base from J; junction bases left unmatched: 3. Germline CDR1 is SGHAT and CDR2 is FQNNGV. CDR3 size: 16 residues. The CDR3 here is CASSLTLAGGTDTQYF. The CDR3 bases are TGTGCCAGCAGCTTAACGCTAGCGGGGGGCACAGATACGCAGTATTTT.

The chain carries TRBV20-1 and TRBJ1-5; 7 nucleotides align to TRBD1. This CDR3 has 13 residues. V lost 6 bases to trimming and J lost 7 bases; unmatched junction nucleotides: 9. Germline-derived CDR1 and CDR2 are DFQATT and SNEGSKA (reference sequence). The CDR3 nucleotides are TGCAGTGCGCGGCCAACAGGGGAACAGCCCCAGCATTTT. Protein sequence: CSARPTGEQPQHF.

The genes are TRBV29-1 and TRBJ2-2; D ambiguous. V was cut by 2 bases and J by 0 bases, with 10 bases left in between. CDR3 length equals 15 residues. Per germline, CDR1 SQVTM and CDR2 ANQGSEA. The CDR3 nucleotides are TGCAGCGTTGAACGCCCAGTCGCGAACACCGGGGAGCTGTTTTTT. Its translation is CSVERPVANTGELFF.

The chain couples TRBV6-7 to TRBJ2-1; D not resolved. TRBV6-7 is placed among ORFs of uncertain function. The CDR3 consists of 13 residues. The V end was cut by 0 bases, the J end by 7 bases, with 7 bases between. CDR3 in DNA: TGTGCCAGCAGTTACTCGATGGGGAATGAGCAGTTCTTC. This sequence encodes CASSYSMGNEQFF.

The chain uses TRBV28 and TRBJ2-1, with D maybe TRBD1 (5 bases). Trimming pared 6 bases from V and 4 bases from J, leaving 13 bases between. The CDR3 contains 14 residues. The V gene's germline CDR1 is MDHEN and CDR2 SYDVKM. The CDR3 protein is CASRLGQDYNEQFF. DNA of the CDR3: TGTGCCAGCAGACTGGGGCAGGATTACAATGAGCAGTTCTTC.

The chain joins TRBV9 to TRBJ1-6; 7 bases match TRBD1. The CDR3 covers 13 residues. In germline, CDR1 is SGDLS, CDR2 YYNGEE. Trimming at V came to 3 bases and at J to 10 bases, leaving 4 bases not matched to a gene. The CDR3 DNA is TGTGCCAGCAGCGCTACAGGGGAATCACCCCTCCACTTT. This encodes CASSATGESPLHF. Based on the CDR3 plus reference TRBV9 and TRBJ1-6, the full variable domain is DSGVTQTPKHLITATGQRVTLRCSPRSGDLSVYWYQQSLDQGLQFLIQYYNGEERAKGNILERFSAQQFPDLHSELNLSSLELGDSALYFCASSATGESPLHFGNGTRLTVT.

The chain employs TRBV29-1 and TRBJ2-3, with D perhaps assigned TRBD1 or TRBD2 (6 bases each). The CDR3 spans 15 residues. V was shortened by 2 bases and J by 4 bases, with 16 bases between the two germline ends. In germline, CDR1 is SQVTM, CDR2 ANQGSEA. DNA of the CDR3: TGCAGCGTTGAAAGGGGGGCAGGCGCGCCAGATACGCAGTATTTT. Translated, it gives CSVERGAGAPDTQYF.

This clonotype was detected only once. V gene TRBV3-1 combines with J gene TRBJ1-2; D is possibly TRBD1 (5 bases). Germline V gene lookup returns CDR1 LGHDT and CDR2 YNNKEL (reference sequence). Trimming shortened V by 4 bases and J by 4 bases, and 13 bases separated the two germline ends. CDR3 size: 14 residues. The CDR3 protein is CASSPDGGGYGYTF. The DNA of the CDR3 is TGTGCCAGCAGCCCGGACGGGGGTGGCTATGGCTACACCTTC.

The chain has TRBV20-1 and TRBJ2-3; 13 positions match TRBD2. Germline CDR1 is DFQATT and CDR2 is SNEGSKA (reference sequence). The CDR3 sequence is 16 residues long. Unmatched junction bases numbered 5, after V lost 5 bases and J lost 0 bases. CDR3 in DNA: TGCAGTGCTGGACTAGCGGGGGATTCTAGCACAGATACGCAGTATTTT. It yields the protein CSAGLAGDSSTDTQYF.

The chain links TRBV5-1 to TRBJ2-5; 9 nucleotides line up with TRBD1. The CDR3 consists of 14 residues. Germline V gives CDR1 SGHRS, CDR2 YFSETQ. Trimming at V came to 4 bases and at J to 5 bases, leaving 6 bases not matched to a gene. This chain's CDR3 is CASSPDRGSETQYF. CDR3 sequence (DNA): TGCGCCAGCAGCCCGGACAGGGGTTCGGAGACCCAGTACTTC.

This chain links TRBV12-3 or TRBV12-4 with TRBJ2-1; 12 bases agree with TRBD2. This CDR3 comprises 15 residues. With 5 bases clipped from V and 7 bases from J, the junction kept 6 bases outside the gene matches. The DNA of the CDR3 is TGTGCCAGCAGTCCAGGACTAGCGGGAATTAATGAGCAGTTCTTC. Translated: CASSPGLAGINEQFF.

The rearrangement links TRBV27 to TRBJ2-2; TRBD1 matches 9 bases. This CDR3 spans 15 amino acids. CDR1 and CDR2 (germline): MNHEY, SMNVEV (reference sequence). V was pared by 5 bases and J by 5 bases, with 6 bases of the junction left unmatched. DNA for the CDR3: TGTGCCAGCAGTAAGGGACAGGGCGAAACCGGGGAGCTGTTTTTT. Translating it yields CASSKGQGETGELFF.

J is TRBJ2-7 and V is TRBV15; D is undetermined. V lost 3 bases to trimming and J lost 3 bases, with 12 bases between them. The CDR3 has 14 residues. Germline V gives CDR1 LNHNV, CDR2 YYDKDF (reference sequence). In DNA, the CDR3 is TGTGCCACCAGCAGTACTCCCCAAAGCTACGAGCAGTACTTC. It yields the protein CATSSTPQSYEQYF.

This clonotype has a single count. This chain links TRBV20-1 with TRBJ2-1; the match to TRBD2 covers 8 bases. The V gene end was trimmed by 4 bases and the J gene end by 0 bases; junction bases not matched to a gene: 5. The CDR3 contains 15 residues. The germline V gene has CDR1 DFQATT and CDR2 SNEGSKA (reference sequence). The CDR3 DNA follows: TGCAGTGCTAAGACTAGCGATAGCTCCTACAATGAGCAGTTCTTC. Amino acid sequence: CSAKTSDSSYNEQFF.

In this sample, this clonotype turned up once. The J gene is TRBJ2-1, the V gene TRBV4-3; D call uncertain. Per the germline V gene, CDR1 is LGHNA and CDR2 is YSLEER. This CDR3 is 12 amino acids long. V was clipped by 0 bases and J by 11 bases, with 8 bases between them. Written as DNA, the CDR3 is TGCGCCAGCAGCCAAGAACCGAGGAAGCAGTTCTTC. This translates into CASSQEPRKQFF.

This CDR3 is CASRATRGAAPQYF. CDR3 DNA: TGTGCCAGCAGAGCGACCAGGGGAGCAGCCCCGCAGTATTTT. The rearrangement joins TRBV9 to TRBJ2-3; D may be TRBD1 (6 bases). Germline V gives CDR1 SGDLS, CDR2 YYNGEE. Between the trimmed V and J ends, which lost 5 bases and 10 bases, there was a span of 20 bases. The CDR3 length is 14 residues.

This chain joins TRBV2 and TRBJ2-7; 7 bases are shared with TRBD2. The J segment lost 4 bases and the V segment lost 7 bases, leaving 7 bases of the junction unmatched. Germline loops: CDR1 SNHLY, CDR2 FYNNEI. The CDR3 totals 13 residues. Here the CDR3 DNA reads TGTGCCAGCACCGAACGGGAGGCGTACGAGCAGTACGTC. Amino acids: CASTEREAYEQYV.